This record concerns one T cell receptor beta chain sequence. The target antigen is unknown. As for time point: patch test 1, 2 weeks after DPC sensitization. The treatment was: therapeutic diphenylcyclopropenone sensitization with weekly scalp DPC. It was from unfractionated whole blood that total RNA was extracted. The data were obtained in a study of human T cells and chemical hapten exposure. The study's findings and limits: Sensitizing to DPC left TCRs with a frequency above 1 in 1000 unaltered. With alopecia, donors may have immune responses unlike healthy people's. Positive correlation was observed between PT1 expanded TCR counts and patch test score.

Library preparation tagged each individual cDNA molecule with a unique molecular identifier. MiXCR was run by TCRdb on the RACE reads, yielding one entry per CDR3 protein. The data hold around 39,000 distinct CDR3 sequences, with roughly 6.4% observed a single time. The CDR3 spans 14 residues. CDR1 LGHNA and CDR2 YNFKEQ come from the germline V gene. Trimming cost V 2 bases and J 5 bases, with 12 bases left between them. The sequences come from whole blood, collected in connection with sensitization to the hapten diphenylcyclopropenone (DPC). This clonotype was obtained from a woman aged 25 to 39 with alopecia areata. Some clones in this sample may be carry-over from other donors' samples. V is TRBV4-2 and J is TRBJ1-1; no clear D. In DNA form, the CDR3 reads TGTGCCAGCAGCCAAATTACCCAGAGTACTGAAGCTTTCTTT. Translation: CASSQITQSTEAFF.